This T cell receptor (beta chain) was sequenced during a study of blood T cell repertoires in COVID-19. Whole-study context: From the United States, Italy and Spain came samples of acute and convalescent COVID-19.

Cohorts were based on clinical histories the participants reported. The trim removed 3 bases at V and 8 bases at J, leaving 2 bases unmatched. Germline loops: CDR1 KGHDR, CDR2 SFDVKD. This CDR3 has 13 residues. Original handling: The authors estimated nucleated cell counts from reference gene primer amplification. Method: immunoSEQ multiplex PCR; TCRdb's copy keeps in-frame clones and lacks some. D and trimming come from the DNA, and the V and J calls and clone size come from that table. Of 400,000 to 500,000 clones in the sample, 85% to 90% were seen once. Sample: PBMCs or T cells enriched from blood (not recorded which). The TCR sequence derives from a woman in her thirties or forties who had recovered from COVID-19. The chain recombines TRBV24-1 with TRBJ1-2; 10 bases map to TRBD1. The CDR3 here is CATSDGQGGGYTF. CDR3 DNA: TGTGCCACCAGTGATGGACAGGGGGGAGGCTACACCTTC.